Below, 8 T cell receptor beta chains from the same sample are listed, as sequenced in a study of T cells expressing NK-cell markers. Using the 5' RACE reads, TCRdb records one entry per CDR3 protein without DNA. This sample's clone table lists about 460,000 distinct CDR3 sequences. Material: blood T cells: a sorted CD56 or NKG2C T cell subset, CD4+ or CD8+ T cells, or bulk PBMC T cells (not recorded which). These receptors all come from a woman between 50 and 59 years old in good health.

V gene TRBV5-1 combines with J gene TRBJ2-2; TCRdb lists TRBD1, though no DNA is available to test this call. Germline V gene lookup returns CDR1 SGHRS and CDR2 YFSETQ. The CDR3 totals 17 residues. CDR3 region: CASSFPATGALTGELFF. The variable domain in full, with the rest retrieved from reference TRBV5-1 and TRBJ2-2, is KAGVTQTPRYLIKTRGQQVTLSCSPISGHRSVSWYQQTPGQGLQFLFEYFSETQRNKGNFPGRFSGRQFSNSRSEMNVSTLELGDSALYLCASSFPATGALTGELFFGEGSRLTVL.

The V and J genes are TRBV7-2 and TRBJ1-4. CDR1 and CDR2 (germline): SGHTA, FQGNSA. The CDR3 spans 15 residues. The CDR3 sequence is CASSPGPFSGEKLFF.

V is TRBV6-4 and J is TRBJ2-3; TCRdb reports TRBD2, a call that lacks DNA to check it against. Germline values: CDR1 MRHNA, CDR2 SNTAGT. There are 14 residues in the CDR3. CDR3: CASSEPFTYYTQYF.

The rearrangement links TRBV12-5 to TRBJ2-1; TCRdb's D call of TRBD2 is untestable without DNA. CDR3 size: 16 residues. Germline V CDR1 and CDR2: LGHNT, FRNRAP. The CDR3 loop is CASGLVLQGGKSEQFF. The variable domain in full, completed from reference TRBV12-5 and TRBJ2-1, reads DARVTQTPRHKVTEMGQEVTMRCQPILGHNTVFWYRQTMMQGLELLAYFRNRAPLDDSGMPKDRFSAEMPDATLATLKIQPSEPRDSAVYFCASGLVLQGGKSEQFFGPGTRLTVL.

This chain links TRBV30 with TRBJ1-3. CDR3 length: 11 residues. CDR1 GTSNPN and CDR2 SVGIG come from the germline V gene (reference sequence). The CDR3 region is CAWGGIDTIYF.

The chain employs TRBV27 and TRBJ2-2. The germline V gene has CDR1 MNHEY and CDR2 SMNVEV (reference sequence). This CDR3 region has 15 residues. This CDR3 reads CASSYEDGNTGELFF.

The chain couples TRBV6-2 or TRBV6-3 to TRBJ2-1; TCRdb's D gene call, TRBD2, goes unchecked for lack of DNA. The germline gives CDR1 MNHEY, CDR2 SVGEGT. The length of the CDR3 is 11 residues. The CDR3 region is CASRPPPTGFF.

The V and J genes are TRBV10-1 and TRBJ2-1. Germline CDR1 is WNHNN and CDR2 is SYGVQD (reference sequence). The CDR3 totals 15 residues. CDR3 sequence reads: CASSEKILGDNEQFF.